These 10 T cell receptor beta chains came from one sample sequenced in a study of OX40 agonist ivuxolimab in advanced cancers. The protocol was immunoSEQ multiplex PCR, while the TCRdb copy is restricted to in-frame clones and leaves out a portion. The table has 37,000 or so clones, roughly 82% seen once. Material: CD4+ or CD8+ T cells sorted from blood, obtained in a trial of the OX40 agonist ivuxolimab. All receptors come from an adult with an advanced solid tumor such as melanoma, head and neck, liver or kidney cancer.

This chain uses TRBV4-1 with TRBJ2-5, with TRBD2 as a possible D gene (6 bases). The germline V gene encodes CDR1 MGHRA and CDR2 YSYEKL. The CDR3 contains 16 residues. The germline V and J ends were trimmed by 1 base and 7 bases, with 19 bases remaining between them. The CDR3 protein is CASSQGRDSQLGTQYF. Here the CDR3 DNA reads TGCGCCAGCAGCCAAGGCCGGGACTCCCAACTGGGGACCCAGTACTTC.

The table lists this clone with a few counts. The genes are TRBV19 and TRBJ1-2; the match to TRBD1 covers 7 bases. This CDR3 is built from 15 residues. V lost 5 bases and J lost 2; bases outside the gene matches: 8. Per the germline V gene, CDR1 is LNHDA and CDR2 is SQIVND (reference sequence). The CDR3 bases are TGTGCCAGTAGTGCCCTTAACAGGGGAAACTATGGCTACACCTTC. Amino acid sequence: CASSALNRGNYGYTF.

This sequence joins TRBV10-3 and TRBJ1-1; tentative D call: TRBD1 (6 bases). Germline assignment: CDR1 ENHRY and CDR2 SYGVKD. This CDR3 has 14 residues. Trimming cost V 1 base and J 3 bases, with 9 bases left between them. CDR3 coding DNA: TGTGCCATCAGTGAGTTCAGGGGAGACACTGAAGCTTTCTTT. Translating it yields CAISEFRGDTEAFF.

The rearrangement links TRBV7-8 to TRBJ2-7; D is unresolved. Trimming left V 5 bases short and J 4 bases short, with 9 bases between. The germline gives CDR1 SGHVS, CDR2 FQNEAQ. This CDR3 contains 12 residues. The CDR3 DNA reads TGTGCCAGCAGCCGAAACCGATACGAGCAGTACTTC. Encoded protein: CASSRNRYEQYF.

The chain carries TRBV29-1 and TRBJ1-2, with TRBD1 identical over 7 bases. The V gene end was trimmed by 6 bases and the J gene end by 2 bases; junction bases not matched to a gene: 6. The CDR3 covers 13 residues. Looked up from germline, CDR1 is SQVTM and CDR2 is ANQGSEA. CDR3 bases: TGCAGCGTCGAAAAGACAGGGAACTATGGCTACACCTTC. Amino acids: CSVEKTGNYGYTF.

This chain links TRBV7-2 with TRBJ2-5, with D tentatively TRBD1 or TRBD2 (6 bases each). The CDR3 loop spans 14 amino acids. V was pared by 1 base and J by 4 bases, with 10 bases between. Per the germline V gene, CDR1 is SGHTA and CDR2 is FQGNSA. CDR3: CASSLGGAGETQYF. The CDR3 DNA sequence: TGTGCCAGCAGCTTAGGGGGGGCTGGAGAGACCCAGTACTTC.

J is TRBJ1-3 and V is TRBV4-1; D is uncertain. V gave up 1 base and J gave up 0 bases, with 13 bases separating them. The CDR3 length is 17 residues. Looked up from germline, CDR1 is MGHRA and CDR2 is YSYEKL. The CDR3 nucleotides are TGCGCCAGCAGCCAAGGATACGTGTCGATCTCTGGAAACACCATATATTTT. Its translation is CASSQGYVSISGNTIYF.

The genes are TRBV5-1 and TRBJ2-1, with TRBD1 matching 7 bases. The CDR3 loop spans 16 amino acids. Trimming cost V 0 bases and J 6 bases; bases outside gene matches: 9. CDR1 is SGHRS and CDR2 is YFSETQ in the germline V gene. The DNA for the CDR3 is TGCGCCAGCAGCTTGGGGGAAAGACAGGGACGCAATGAGCAGTTCTTC. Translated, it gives CASSLGERQGRNEQFF. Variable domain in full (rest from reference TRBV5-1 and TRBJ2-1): KAGVTQTPRYLIKTRGQQVTLSCSPISGHRSVSWYQQTPGQGLQFLFEYFSETQRNKGNFPGRFSGRQFSNSRSEMNVSTLELGDSALYLCASSLGERQGRNEQFFGPGTRLTVL.

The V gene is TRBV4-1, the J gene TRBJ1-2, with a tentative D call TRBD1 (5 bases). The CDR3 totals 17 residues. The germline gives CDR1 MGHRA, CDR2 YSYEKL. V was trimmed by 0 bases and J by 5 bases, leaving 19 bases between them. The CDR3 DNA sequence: TGCGCCAGCAGCCAAGAAGCAAGGCAGGGTGGCCATTATGGCTACACCTTC. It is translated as CASSQEARQGGHYGYTF.

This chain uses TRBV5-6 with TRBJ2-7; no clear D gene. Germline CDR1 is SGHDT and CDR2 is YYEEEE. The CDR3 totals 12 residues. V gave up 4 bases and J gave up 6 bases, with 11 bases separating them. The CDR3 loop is CASSPDAGEQYF. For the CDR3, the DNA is TGTGCCAGCAGCCCCGACGCAGGCGAGCAGTACTTC.